The clone carrying this T cell receptor (beta chain) has just a few counts. Investigators amplified TCR beta CDR3 regions from RNA transcripts. The workflow started with a first-round RT-PCR run with HTBI primers and then moved on to a second-round multiplex PCR. TCRdb analysed the multiplex PCR reads with MiXCR anew, one entry per CDR3 protein. The data show 400,000 or so distinct CDR3 sequences, approximately 15% seen once. CDR3 length equals 16 residues. CDR1 is KGHSH, CDR2 LQKENI, per germline. V shed 0 bases and J 3 bases; nucleotides not matched to a gene: 3. PBMCs were isolated from a roughly 9 ml sample of fresh peripheral blood. This sample was included in a study of Graves' ophthalmopathy and Graves' hyperthyroidism.

V gene TRBV18 combines with J gene TRBJ2-7; TRBD2 matches at 12 bases. The TCR originated in a woman aged 18-29 years with stable Graves' hyperthyroidism. Sample: peripheral blood. CDR3 loop: CASSPPGTSGYYEQYF. The DNA for the CDR3 is TGTGCCAGCTCACCACCGGGGACTAGCGGGTACTACGAGCAGTACTTC.